This TCR beta chain was captured in a study of regulatory T cells in long-lasting Graves disease. Time point described: newly diagnosed GD, antithyroid drugs for less than 3 months. TCR sequences were obtained from RNA taken from PBMCs. Relying on iRepertoire HTBI primers and Arm-PCR of CDR3 regions, the team built TCR beta libraries. TCRdb called the multiplex PCR reads again in MiXCR, with one record for every CDR3 protein. In the table there are about 470,000 distinct CDR3 sequences, 15% of which are singletons. This clonotype showed up just a few times. Its target is unknown. Study-wide findings and caveats: Possibly, too few samples lowered accuracy.

Another study also made use of these data, one on T cells in Graves' hyperthyroidism and ophthalmopathy.

The sample in question was peripheral blood mononuclear cells (PBMCs), obtained at new diagnosis, from a patient treated with antithyroid drugs. This receptor was identified in a woman younger than 45 with Graves disease.

CDR3 sequence (DNA): TGTGCCAGCAGCGTAGTGGTTAGCGGGCCTCCCGGGGATACGCAGTATTTT. This sequence encodes CASSVVVSGPPGDTQYF. The gene calls are TRBV9 and TRBJ2-3, with 7 bases lining up with TRBD2. Germline CDR1 reads SGDLS; CDR2 reads YYNGEE. The CDR3 runs 17 residues. Losses at the gene ends were 0 bases for V and 6 bases for J; bases not matched to a gene: 13.